This TCR beta chain derives from a study of graft-versus-host responses after intestinal transplantation. Overall study: Grafts that recipients had were multivisceral, liver-intestinal, or isolated intestinal transplants. Every transplant recipient was induced with anti-thymocyte globulin, then maintained on tacrolimus and steroids for roughly 3 years. Study-level results: After transplant, early declines in HvG clones were associated with peak levels of circulating GvH clones.

The V gene's germline CDR1 is SGHVS and CDR2 FNYEAQ. The CDR3 covers 14 residues. V dropped 2 bases and J dropped 4; count of bases not matched to a gene: 0. Sorted after the reaction were proliferating CFSE-low CD3+CD4+ and CD3+CD8+ responders. This clone is a singleton in its sample. The table came from immunoSEQ multiplex PCR; TCRdb's copy has only in-frame clones and leaves some out. The sample lists 21,000 or so clones; 55% to 65% were seen once. The chain recombines TRBV7-6 with TRBJ2-2, with 8 bases aligning to TRBD2. The TCR sequence derives from a human patient who received an intestinal transplant. Sequenced here: alloreactive CD4+ T cells from a mixed lymphocyte reaction culture, sampled before intestinal transplant. Specified subset: CFSE-low proliferating T cells sorted from approximately 6-day pre-transplant mixed lymphocyte reaction (GvH or HvG direction). CDR3 sequence: CASSLLAGTGELFF. The CDR3 nucleotides are TGTGCCAGCAGCTTACTAGCGGGCACCGGGGAGCTGTTTTTT.